The sequence of this T cell receptor (beta chain) was determined in a study of response to subunit inactivated influenza vaccine. TCRdb reprocessed the RT-PCR reads via MiXCR and lists one record per CDR3 protein. The data hold 550,000 to 650,000 distinct CDR3 sequences, with around 11% observed a single time. This CDR3 comprises 14 residues. CDR1 is SGHRS, CDR2 YFSETQ, per germline. Trimming took 4 bases from V and 2 from J, leaving 10 bases between them. The table lists this clonotype with many counts. Its antigen is undetermined. Overall study results and limits: T cells newly recruited by each seasonal influenza vaccination are few, the authors suggested.

The clonotype was recovered from a man in his forties or fifties who received an inactivated influenza vaccine. Source: PBMCs from blood, taken on the day of vaccination. The chain carries TRBV5-1 and TRBJ2-1, with D possibly matching TRBD2 (5 bases). The CDR3 bases are TGCGCCAGCAGCACCCGGGGTACCTACAATGAGCAGTTCTTC. Its protein product is CASSTRGTYNEQFF.